A single sample gave rise to the 18 T cell receptor beta chains below, sequenced in a study of OX40 agonist ivuxolimab in advanced cancers. Profiling relied on immunoSEQ multiplex PCR, and the TCRdb table lists in-frame clones only, not all of them. The sample lists about 46,000 clones; about 90% were seen once. Source: CD4+ or CD8+ T cells sorted from blood, taken in a trial of the OX40 agonist ivuxolimab. These receptor sequences come from an adult with an advanced solid tumor such as melanoma, head and neck, liver or kidney cancer.

The chain couples TRBV5-1 to TRBJ1-2; 7 bases match TRBD1. Germline CDR1 is SGHRS and CDR2 is YFSETQ. V was clipped by 0 bases and J by 3 bases; unmatched bases: 5. The CDR3 extends over 15 amino acids. DNA of the CDR3: TGCGCCAGCAGCTTGGGACAGGGCGGAGACTATGGCTACACCTTC. It yields the protein CASSLGQGGDYGYTF.

The gene calls are TRBV29-1 and TRBJ2-1; D remains ambiguous. Germline CDR1 and CDR2: SQVTM and ANQGSEA. The CDR3 is made up of 13 amino acids. Trimming shortened V by 3 bases and J by 2 bases, and 8 bases separated the two germline ends. CDR3 DNA: TGCAGCGTTGATGGGCTAACCTACAATGAGCAGTTCTTC. Residues: CSVDGLTYNEQFF.

Comment on this clone: The same CDR3 arises from other DNA sequences in this sample as well. CDR3 sequence reads: CSVEGSGVGGGEQYF. The CDR3 DNA sequence: TGCAGCGTTGAAGGATCGGGGGTAGGGGGTGGCGAGCAGTACTTC. This chain joins TRBV29-1 and TRBJ2-7, with D tentatively TRBD1 or TRBD2 (6 bases each). Germline V lookup: CDR1 SQVTM, CDR2 ANQGSEA. The CDR3 loop spans 15 amino acids. V lost 1 base and J lost 6, with 19 bases in between.

This rearrangement joins TRBV15 to TRBJ1-2, with D possibly matching TRBD1 (5 bases). Trimming shortened V by 0 bases and J by 8 bases, and 16 bases separated the two germline ends. Germline CDR1 is LNHNV and CDR2 is YYDKDF (reference sequence). The CDR3 extends over 15 amino acids. The CDR3 sequence: CATSRDREGIHGYTF. As DNA, the CDR3 is TGTGCCACCAGCAGAGATCGAGAGGGGATTCACGGCTACACCTTC.

The V call is TRBV30, the J call TRBJ1-5; 7 bases map to TRBD1. The CDR3 length is 14 residues. J was trimmed by 5 bases and V by 1 base; bases with no gene match: 5. CDR1 is GTSNPN, CDR2 SVGIG, per germline (reference sequence). CDR3 region: CAWSEGGGYQPQHF. The DNA of the CDR3 is TGTGCCTGGAGTGAAGGGGGCGGCTATCAGCCCCAGCATTTT.

V usage is TRBV7-2 and J usage is TRBJ2-3, with 7 positions matching TRBD2. V shed 1 base, J shed 0 bases, and the junction held 4 bases outside the gene matches. The CDR3 length is 16 residues. Germline V gene sequence: CDR1 SGHTA, CDR2 FQGNSA. CDR3 amino acids: CASSLGASGSTDTQYF. The CDR3, as DNA: TGTGCCAGCAGCTTAGGAGCTAGCGGTAGCACAGATACGCAGTATTTT. Complete variable domain (other parts from reference TRBV7-2 and TRBJ2-3): GAGVSQSPSNKVTEKGKDVELRCDPISGHTALYWYRQSLGQGLEFLIYFQGNSAPDKSGLPSDRFSAERTGGSVSTLTIQRTQQEDSAVYLCASSLGASGSTDTQYFGPGTRLTVL.

The chain has TRBV9 and TRBJ2-2; TRBD2 agrees at 7 bases. CDR1 SGDLS and CDR2 YYNGEE come from the germline V gene. The CDR3 has 16 residues. The J segment lost 0 bases and the V segment lost 0 bases, leaving 2 bases of the junction unmatched. The CDR3 nucleotides are TGTGCCAGCAGCGTAGGACTAGCCGCGAACACCGGGGAGCTGTTTTTT. Translation gives CASSVGLAANTGELFF.

The chain couples TRBV11-3 to TRBJ2-7; D gene uncertain. Looked up from germline, CDR1 is SGHNT and CDR2 is YENEEA. The germline V and J ends were trimmed by 4 bases and 3 bases, with 19 bases remaining between them. There are 16 residues in the CDR3. In DNA form, the CDR3 reads TGTGCCAGCAGCTCTTTCCCGAGTTCAGGATACTACGAGCAGTACTTC. This codes for CASSSFPSSGYYEQYF.

The rearrangement links TRBV27 to TRBJ2-1; D remains ambiguous. V was trimmed by 0 bases and J by 2 bases, leaving 8 bases between them. This CDR3 region has 15 residues. Looked up from germline, CDR1 is MNHEY and CDR2 is SMNVEV (reference sequence). The CDR3 coding sequence is TGTGCCAGCAGTTTATCCAGTAACCCCTACAATGAGCAGTTCTTC. Translating gives CASSLSSNPYNEQFF.

This chain uses TRBV4-3 with TRBJ2-3; D perhaps matches TRBD2 (7 bases). Deletions cut 3 bases from V and 5 bases from J, with 15 bases between. The CDR3 runs to 15 residues. Germline V gives CDR1 LGHNA, CDR2 YSLEER. In nucleotides, the CDR3 is TGCGCCAGCAGCCACCTCGTGGGGGGGCAAGATACGCAGTATTTT. The encoded protein is CASSHLVGGQDTQYF.

V is TRBV10-3 and J is TRBJ1-5; 11 nucleotides agree with TRBD1. Germline CDR1 reads ENHRY; CDR2 reads SYGVKD. The CDR3 has 15 residues. V shed 5 bases and J 4 bases; nucleotides not matched to a gene: 4. The CDR3 reads CAISIGTGGNQPQHF. The CDR3, as DNA: TGTGCCATCAGTATTGGGACAGGGGGGAATCAGCCCCAGCATTTT.

A single count supports this clone. V usage is TRBV4-3 and J usage is TRBJ1-2; D is ambiguous. Germline loops: CDR1 LGHNA, CDR2 YSLEER. V lost 1 base and J 0 bases, leaving 18 bases between the germline ends. CDR3 size: 18 residues. The CDR3 is CASSQGPAGPGANYGYTF. The CDR3 DNA reads TGCGCCAGCAGCCAAGGGCCGGCCGGGCCGGGCGCTAACTATGGCTACACCTTC.

The gene calls are TRBV6-1 and TRBJ1-2; D gene ambiguous. This CDR3 has 11 amino acids. V was cut by 6 bases and J by 4 bases, with 6 bases left in between. Germline CDR1 reads MNHNS; CDR2 reads SASEGT. The CDR3: CASSVGYGYTF. Written as DNA, the CDR3 is TGTGCCAGCAGCGTGGGCTATGGCTACACCTTC.

The chain uses TRBV9 and TRBJ2-1; 7 bases agree with TRBD2. CDR3 length: 14 residues. After removal of 3 bases from V and 2 bases from J, the junction contained 2 bases not matched to a gene. The germline V gene encodes CDR1 SGDLS and CDR2 YYNGEE. The CDR3 coding sequence is TGTGCCAGCAGCGCCGGACTAGCCTACAATGAGCAGTTCTTC. Residues: CASSAGLAYNEQFF.

The rearrangement joins TRBV5-4 to TRBJ1-1; TRBD1 matches 10 bases. The CDR3 is 15 residues long. Unmatched junction bases numbered 1, after V lost 0 bases and J lost 2 bases. Germline CDR1 SGHNT, CDR2 YYREEE (reference sequence). Here the CDR3 reads CASSLGDRGNTEAFF. In nucleotides, the CDR3 is TGTGCCAGCAGCTTGGGGGACAGGGGTAACACTGAAGCTTTCTTT.

This clone occurred once. This chain joins TRBV29-1 and TRBJ2-1, with 12 bases fitting TRBD2. This CDR3 contains 16 residues. V trimming: 4 bases; J trimming: 7 bases; junction bases outside the gene matches: 11. Germline CDR1 SQVTM, CDR2 ANQGSEA. As DNA, the CDR3 is TGCAGCGTTGGGGGAATGACTAGCGGGAGTTTTAATGAGCAGTTCTTC. Encoded protein: CSVGGMTSGSFNEQFF.

This clone was counted a single time. This chain links TRBV6-6 with TRBJ1-1; 9 bases are a match to TRBD1. The CDR3 totals 13 residues. The V gene end was trimmed by 6 bases and the J gene end by 4 bases; junction bases not matched to a gene: 3. The germline V gene has CDR1 MNHNY and CDR2 SVGAGI (reference sequence). The CDR3 region is CASRDRGRTEAFF. CDR3 nucleotides: TGTGCCAGCAGGGACAGGGGACGCACTGAAGCTTTCTTT.

The V call is TRBV10-1, the J call TRBJ2-2; no firm D call. Germline V gene data show CDR1 as WNHNN and CDR2 as SYGVQD (reference sequence). There are 12 residues in the CDR3. The germline V and J ends were trimmed by 5 bases and 3 bases, with 4 bases remaining between them. The CDR3 DNA sequence: TGCGCCAGCAGTAGTTACACCGGGGAGCTGTTTTTT. Residues: CASSSYTGELFF.